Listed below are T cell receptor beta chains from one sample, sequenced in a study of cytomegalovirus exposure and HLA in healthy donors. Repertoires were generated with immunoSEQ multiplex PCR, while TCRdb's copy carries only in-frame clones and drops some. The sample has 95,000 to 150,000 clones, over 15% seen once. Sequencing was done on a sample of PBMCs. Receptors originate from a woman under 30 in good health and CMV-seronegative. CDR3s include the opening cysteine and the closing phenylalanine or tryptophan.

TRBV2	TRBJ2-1	CASSDMRRIHNEQFF
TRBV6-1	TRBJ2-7	CASISGRTTGQYF
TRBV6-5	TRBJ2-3	CASSYPSRGGTQYF
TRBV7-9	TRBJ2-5	CASSSRLAKKWETQYF
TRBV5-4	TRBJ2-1	CASSLGTSVYNEQFF
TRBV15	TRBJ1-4	CATSRGGVSTNEKLFF
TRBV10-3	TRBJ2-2	CAISEMDRRNTGELFF
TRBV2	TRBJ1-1	CASSEEGRAFF
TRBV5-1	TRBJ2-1	CASSSSLDRGNYNEQFF
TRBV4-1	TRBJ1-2	CASSQEEQGTYGYTF
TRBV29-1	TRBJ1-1	CSATGGVNTEAFF
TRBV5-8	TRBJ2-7	CASRIAGAYEQYF
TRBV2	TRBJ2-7	CASSRGGYEQYF
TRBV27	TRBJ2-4	CASSLSTGDIQYF
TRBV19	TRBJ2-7	CASKGTGLYEQYF
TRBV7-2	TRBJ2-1	CASSPGQGYNEQFF
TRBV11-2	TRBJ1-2	CASSLGANYGYTF
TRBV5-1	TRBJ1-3	CASSLAGAKLGNTIYF
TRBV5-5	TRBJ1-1	CASSWAMNTEAFF
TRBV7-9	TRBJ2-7	CASSGEGSEIREQYF
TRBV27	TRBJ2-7	CASSYGPMYEQYF
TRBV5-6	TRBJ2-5	CASSGGVGLQETQYF
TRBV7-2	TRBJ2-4	CASSPGTGSVDIQYF
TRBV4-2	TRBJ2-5	CASSQEREASETQYF
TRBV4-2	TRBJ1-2	CASSQASGTGYGYTF
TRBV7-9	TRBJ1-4	CASSLGQVATNEKLFF